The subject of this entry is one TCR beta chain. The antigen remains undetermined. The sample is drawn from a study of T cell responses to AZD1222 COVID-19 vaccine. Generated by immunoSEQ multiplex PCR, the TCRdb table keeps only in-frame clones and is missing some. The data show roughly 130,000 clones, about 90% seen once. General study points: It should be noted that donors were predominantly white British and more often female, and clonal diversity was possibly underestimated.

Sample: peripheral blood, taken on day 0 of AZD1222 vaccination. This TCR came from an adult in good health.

The CDR3 nucleotides are TGTGCCAGCAGCTTAGGGGGGAAGAACTATGGCTACACCTTC. This encodes CASSLGGKNYGYTF. The V gene is TRBV7-8, the J gene TRBJ1-2; the D gene is possibly TRBD1 (5 bases). V dropped 1 base and J dropped 2 bases, with 8 bases sitting between them. The CDR3 totals 14 residues. CDR1 is SGHVS, CDR2 FQNEAQ, per germline.